The rows below give T cell receptor beta chains drawn from one sample of a study of post-analysis software for immune sequencing data. Using its own MiXCR run on the PCR reads, TCRdb lists one record per CDR3 protein. The table records 380,000 or so distinct CDR3 sequences, 30% to 45% of them present only once. Sequencing was performed on blood. The receptors originated from a girl aged 5-17 years with multiple sclerosis. The CDR3 runs from the conserved cysteine through the conserved F or W. A D gene is named only where the DNA matches it firmly. Size is stated for part of the rows, as once, few or many counts, or as a class when the clone is expanded.

>-|TRBV20-1|TRBD1|TRBJ1-2
TGCAGTGCTAGACAGGGGGGTCACTATGGCTACACCTTC
CSARQGGHYGYTF
>few|TRBV5-1|-|TRBJ1-2
TGCGCCAGCAGCCCCCTGGAGGCACATGGCTACACCTTC
CASSPLEAHGYTF
>-|TRBV29-1|-|TRBJ1-2
TGCAGCATTGTTATCCAGGGGGGCTACACCTTC
CSIVIQGGYTF
>few|TRBV14|-|TRBJ2-1
TGTGCCAGCAGCCAACTTCAGTCCTACAATGAGCAGTTCTTC
CASSQLQSYNEQFF
>-|TRBV18|TRBD1|TRBJ1-4
TGTGCCAGCCCACCGACCGACAGGGGTAATGAAAAACTGTTTTTT
CASPPTDRGNEKLFF
>-|TRBV13|TRBD1|TRBJ1-1
TGTGCCAGCACAACTGTGGGACAGGGGCCTGAAGCTTTCTTT
CASTTVGQGPEAFF
>-|TRBV6-5|TRBD1|TRBJ1-2
TGTGCCAGCAGTTACTCGGGGAGGGGGCAGGGCTACACCTTC
CASSYSGRGQGYTF
>-|TRBV12-3/TRBV12-4|TRBD1|TRBJ1-5
TGTGCCAGCATTGGGGGGGACAGCCATCAGCCCCAGCATTTT
CASIGGDSHQPQHF
>-|TRBV20-1|TRBD1|TRBJ2-7
TGCAGTGCTAGAGGGGGACAGGGGGCCTACGAGCAGTACTTC
CSARGGQGAYEQYF
>once|TRBV29-1|-|TRBJ2-5
TGCAGCGTTGGTCTTTCGACCCAGTACTTC
CSVGLSTQYF
>few|TRBV7-2|-|TRBJ2-5
TGTGCCAGCAGCTCCCCTGAACTAGAGACCCAGTACTTC
CASSSPELETQYF
>-|TRBV20-1|-|TRBJ2-6
TGCAGTGCTAGAGATACTGAGGAGGCTGGGGCCAACGTCCTGACTTTC
CSARDTEEAGANVLTF
>-|TRBV7-9|-|TRBJ2-7
TGTGCCAGCAGCCCAAAGGGAGTTAACGAGCAGTACTTC
CASSPKGVNEQYF
>few|TRBV7-6|-|TRBJ2-7
TGTGCCAGCAGCTTAGTATCCCAGCTAGCTTTACCTTCCTACGAGCAGTACTTC
CASSLVSQLALPSYEQYF
>few|TRBV5-1|-|TRBJ1-1
TGCGCCAGCAGACAGGGACGGACTGAAGCTTTCTTT
CASRQGRTEAFF
>few|TRBV12-3/TRBV12-4|-|TRBJ1-5
TGTGCCAGCAGTTATTTTAATCAGCCCCAGCATTTT
CASSYFNQPQHF
>few|TRBV7-9|-|TRBJ2-7
TGTGCCAGCAGCTTGACAGTTGGGGGCGAGCAGTACTTC
CASSLTVGGEQYF
>-|TRBV6-4|-|TRBJ2-3
TGTGCCAGCAGTTCCGGGGGATGGGACACAGATACGCAGTATTTT
CASSSGGWDTDTQYF
>few|TRBV7-6|TRBD2|TRBJ2-3
TGTGCCAGCAGCGCTTACGGGGGGGCCGATGATACGCAGTATTTT
CASSAYGGADDTQYF
>-|TRBV5-5|TRBD2|TRBJ2-1
TGTGCCAGCAGCTTGAGTACTAGCGGGGGGTATGAGCAGTTCTTC
CASSLSTSGGYEQFF
>-|TRBV12-3/TRBV12-4|TRBD1|TRBJ1-2
TGTGCCAGCAGCGAACAGGGGGTGTATGGCTACACCTTC
CASSEQGVYGYTF
>-|TRBV4-3|TRBD1|TRBJ2-7
TGCGCCAGCAGCCCGAGAAGGACAGGGGGAACGGGCTACGAGCAGTACTTC
CASSPRRTGGTGYEQYF
>-|TRBV5-1|TRBD1|TRBJ2-2
TGCGCCAGCAGCATAGGACAGGCGGCAGGGGAGCTGTTTTTT
CASSIGQAAGELFF
>-|TRBV6-2/TRBV6-3|-|TRBJ2-1
TGTGCCAGCAGTGCGGGACATTCATCCTACAATGAGCAGTTCTTC
CASSAGHSSYNEQFF
>-|TRBV7-8|TRBD1|TRBJ2-1
TGTGCCAGCAGCTTGAGACCATCAGGGGACAGGTCCTACAATGAGCAGTTCTTC
CASSLRPSGDRSYNEQFF
>-|TRBV25-1|-|TRBJ1-3
TGTGCCAGCAGTGAAGGGAGAGGGGGAAACACCATATATTTT
CASSEGRGGNTIYF
>few|TRBV10-3|TRBD2|TRBJ2-7
TGTGCCATCAGTATCAGCGGGGGGTACGAGCAGTACTTC
CAISISGGYEQYF
>few|TRBV7-2|-|TRBJ2-7
TGTGCCAGCAGCGACGGGACTCCGTACGAGCAGTACTTC
CASSDGTPYEQYF
>few|TRBV4-1|TRBD1|TRBJ2-5
TGCGCCAGCAGCCCCCTGCTCAGGACAGGGGCTCGGGAGCAGTACTTC
CASSPLLRTGAREQYF
>few|TRBV10-3|TRBD2|TRBJ2-3
TGTGCCCACGGGAGGGGGACATCCTCTAATCCAGATACGCAGTATTTT
CAHGRGTSSNPDTQYF
>few|TRBV6-5|-|TRBJ1-2
TGTGCCAGCAGTTACTCGAGGGGTGCTAACTATGGCTACACCTTC
CASSYSRGANYGYTF
>-|TRBV5-5|TRBD2|TRBJ2-3
TGTGCCAGCAGCGTACTAGCGGGGACAGATACGCGGTATTTT
CASSVLAGTDTRYF
>few|TRBV27|-|TRBJ1-6
TGTGCCAGCGGGGATGCCTCTGGGGGCTTCAGGTCACCCCTCCACTTT
CASGDASGGFRSPLHF
>few|TRBV20-1|TRBD1|TRBJ1-1
TGCAGTGCTAGTTTGGACAGGGGGTGGGACACTGAAGCTTTCTTT
CSASLDRGWDTEAFF
>-|TRBV27|-|TRBJ1-1
TGTGCCAGCAGTCCTACGTGGGGAGTGAACACTGAAGCTTTCTTT
CASSPTWGVNTEAFF
>many|TRBV10-3|-|TRBJ1-5
TGTGCCATCAGTGAGTCGACCGGCGGTCAGCCCCAGCATTTT
CAISESTGGQPQHF
>-|TRBV29-1|-|TRBJ2-7
TGCAGCGGTGAAGGAAACCGGTACGAGCAGTACTTC
CSGEGNRYEQYF
>-|TRBV20-1|-|TRBJ2-7
TGCAGACCCGGGCCCACCTACGAGCAGTACTTC
CRPGPTYEQYF
>few|TRBV5-6|-|TRBJ1-5
TGTGCCAGCAGCTATTGGACTGGGGAGCCCCAGCATTTT
CASSYWTGEPQHF
>-|TRBV20-1|-|TRBJ2-2
TGCAGTACTAATTCAGGGCAATCGAACACCGGGGAGCTGTTTTTT
CSTNSGQSNTGELFF
>-|TRBV7-9|-|TRBJ2-3
TGTGCCAGCAGCTCCGGGACATTGATATATACGCAGTATTTT
CASSSGTLIYTQYF
>-|TRBV5-1|-|TRBJ2-5
TGCGCCGGCAGCCCAGGGGCGGGGGAGACCCAGTACTTC
CAGSPGAGETQYF
>few|TRBV27|-|TRBJ2-1
TGTGCCAGCAGTTTGCGTCAGGGCTACTCCTACAATGAGCAGTTCTTC
CASSLRQGYSYNEQFF
>-|TRBV10-3|TRBD2|TRBJ2-7
TGTGCCATCAGGGACGGGACTAGCGGGGACCACAATGAGCAGTACTTC
CAIRDGTSGDHNEQYF
>-|TRBV28|-|TRBJ1-2
TGTGCCAGCAGTTTGCGGCAGGGCGGTGGCCACACCTTC
CASSLRQGGGHTF
>-|TRBV20-1|-|TRBJ2-1
TGCAGTGCTAGAGATGAGGGGGGGAGCTCCTACAATGAGCAGTTCTTC
CSARDEGGSSYNEQFF
>-|TRBV11-2|-|TRBJ2-6
TGTGCCGGGCAGGGTGCTGAGGCCAACGTCCTGACTTTC
CAGQGAEANVLTF
>-|TRBV10-3|-|TRBJ1-2
TGTGCCATCAGTGAATTCGAATATGGCTACACCTTC
CAISEFEYGYTF
>-|TRBV12-3/TRBV12-4|-|TRBJ2-3
TGTGCCAGCAGGAGGTACCCAGATACGCAGTATTTT
CASRRYPDTQYF
>few|TRBV11-2|-|TRBJ2-1
TGTGCCAGCAGCTTAGATAACAGTGAGGAGCAGTTCTTC
CASSLDNSEEQFF
>-|TRBV7-2|TRBD1|TRBJ1-1
TGTGCCAGCAGCTATACAGGGGTAGAGGCTTTCTTT
CASSYTGVEAFF
>-|TRBV29-1|-|TRBJ1-2
TGCAGCGTTGAGTACCACTATGGCTACACCTTC
CSVEYHYGYTF
>few|TRBV18|-|TRBJ2-1
TGTGCCAGCTCACCTTCCGGGGTTGGATACAATGAGCAGTTCTTC
CASSPSGVGYNEQFF
>-|TRBV18|-|TRBJ2-1
TGTGCCAGCTCACCAAGGGATGATGAGCAGTTCTTC
CASSPRDDEQFF
>-|TRBV12-3/TRBV12-4|TRBD2|TRBJ2-7
TGTGCCAGCAGTGACGGACTAGCGATTGACGAGCAGTACTTC
CASSDGLAIDEQYF
>-|TRBV15|-|TRBJ2-2
TGTGCCACCAGCAGAGATCTATCCCGCACCGGGGAGCTGTTTTTT
CATSRDLSRTGELFF
>-|TRBV2|-|TRBJ1-5
TGTGCCAGCAGTGAAACCGACGGGAGCAATCAGCCCCAGCATTTT
CASSETDGSNQPQHF
>-|TRBV30|-|TRBJ1-5
TGTGCCTGGGGGACGGATTATAGCAATCAGCCCCAGCATTTT
CAWGTDYSNQPQHF
>-|TRBV10-3|-|TRBJ1-1
TGTGCCATCAGTGACAGCATGAACACTGAAGCTTTCTTT
CAISDSMNTEAFF
>few|TRBV10-2|-|TRBJ2-2
TGCGCCAGCAGTGACCCCGGGACGGCGGGGATTTCCGGGGAGCTGTTTTTT
CASSDPGTAGISGELFF